A single sample is the source of the 26 T cell receptor beta chains below, sequenced in a study of Ad26.COV2.S vaccination and SARS-CoV-2 variants. Treatment here: around 19 received Ad26.COV2.S at low or high dose, single or two shots; 5 received placebo; per-sample allocation not given. The samples were gathered on day 63 after the first injection of vaccine or placebo. Produced via immunoSEQ multiplex PCR; TCRdb's table is partial and in-frame only. In the table there are about 260,000 clones, around 85% of which are singletons. The sample in question was peripheral blood, obtained in a trial of Ad26.COV2.S vaccine versus placebo. The origin of the receptors is a person between 18 and 65 years old who received the Ad26.COV2.S COVID-19 vaccine or a placebo.

The chain couples TRBV9 to TRBJ2-7; 7 bases fit TRBD2. Germline-derived CDR1 and CDR2 are SGDLS and YYNGEE. The CDR3 is 15 residues long. J lost 1 base, V lost 0 bases, and 4 bases had no gene match. The CDR3 loop is CASSVDISGSYEQYF. CDR3 coding DNA: TGTGCCAGCAGCGTAGATATTAGCGGGTCCTACGAGCAGTACTTC.

V usage is TRBV6-2 or TRBV6-3 and J usage is TRBJ2-1; 9 bases fit TRBD1. This CDR3 region has 16 residues. Germline-derived CDR1 and CDR2 are MNHEY and SVGEGT. With 0 bases clipped from V and 8 bases from J, the junction kept 8 bases outside the gene matches. The CDR3 spells CASSYSGQGVWHEQFF. The CDR3 bases are TGTGCCAGCAGTTACTCGGGACAGGGTGTTTGGCATGAGCAGTTCTTC.

The chain carries TRBV6-5 and TRBJ1-3; D gene ambiguous. CDR3 size: 16 residues. V was pared by 4 bases and J by 2 bases, with 15 bases between. CDR1 is MNHEY and CDR2 is SVGAGI in the germline V gene. The chain's CDR3 is CASSLHETVPGNTIYF. DNA of the CDR3: TGTGCCAGCAGTTTACACGAAACGGTCCCTGGAAACACCATATATTTT.

The V gene is TRBV5-1, the J gene TRBJ2-3; D is possibly TRBD2 (6 bases). Trimming cost V 1 base and J 2 bases, with 14 bases left between them. The CDR3 consists of 16 residues. In germline, CDR1 is SGHRS, CDR2 YFSETQ. CDR3 in amino acids: CASSLTSRTYTDTQYF. CDR3 sequence (DNA): TGCGCCAGCAGCTTGACTAGCAGAACCTACACAGATACGCAGTATTTT.

This sequence joins TRBV12-3 or TRBV12-4 and TRBJ1-2; no definite D call. The CDR3 totals 12 residues. V lost 5 bases to trimming and J lost 2 bases, with 6 bases between them. The CDR3 here is CASSGMNYGYTF. In DNA, the CDR3 is TGTGCCAGCAGTGGGATGAACTATGGCTACACCTTC.

The chain carries TRBV4-3 and TRBJ1-2, with TRBD1 identical over 7 bases. The V gene end was trimmed by 4 bases and the J gene end by 2 bases; junction bases not matched to a gene: 7. Germline V CDR1 and CDR2: LGHNA, YSLEER. This CDR3 spans 15 amino acids. The CDR3 loop reads CASSPGQVANYGYTF. CDR3 coding DNA: TGCGCCAGCAGCCCTGGACAGGTTGCGAACTATGGCTACACCTTC.

The chain is built from TRBV7-2 and TRBJ2-1, with 10 bases aligning to TRBD1. Germline V CDR1 and CDR2: SGHTA, FQGNSA. The CDR3 covers 15 residues. Trimming removed 6 bases from V and 2 bases from J; junction bases left unmatched: 4. Written as DNA, the CDR3 is TGTGCCAGCAGTCCCGGGACAGGGGCCTACAATGAGCAGTTCTTC. It yields the protein CASSPGTGAYNEQFF.

The rearrangement uses TRBV4-2 and TRBJ2-1; D uncertain. The germline V gene encodes CDR1 LGHNA and CDR2 YNFKEQ. Trimming stripped 0 bases from V and 8 bases from J, with 14 bases between. The CDR3 loop spans 15 amino acids. The CDR3 DNA reads as TGTGCCAGCAGCCAAGATAGGGCAGGAATGGATGAGCAGTTCTTC. Protein: CASSQDRAGMDEQFF.

The chain is built from TRBV4-1 and TRBJ1-4; D gene ambiguous. Germline values: CDR1 MGHRA, CDR2 YSYEKL. The CDR3 spans 15 residues. With 1 base removed from V and 8 bases from J, the gap between germline ends came to 14 bases. The CDR3 bases are TGCGCCAGCAGCCAAGTTGGTCCGATAGGGGAAAAACTGTTTTTT. Its translation: CASSQVGPIGEKLFF.

The chain is built from TRBV5-1 and TRBJ1-2; tentatively, D is TRBD1 (6 bases). Trimming took 0 bases from V and 4 from J, leaving 16 bases between them. Germline V lookup: CDR1 SGHRS, CDR2 YFSETQ. The CDR3 is 16 residues long. CDR3 sequence: CASSLARGGAPYGYTF. The CDR3 nucleotides read TGCGCCAGCAGCTTGGCCCGAGGGGGGGCTCCCTATGGCTACACCTTC.

The gene calls are TRBV7-2 and TRBJ1-5; possible D gene TRBD1, 6 bases. From germline, CDR1 is SGHTA and CDR2 FQGNSA. V was pared by 1 base and J by 7 bases, with 8 bases between. The CDR3 extends over 13 amino acids. The CDR3 sequence: CASSLGQEQPQHF. The CDR3, as DNA: TGTGCCAGCAGCTTAGGACAGGAGCAGCCCCAGCATTTT.

The chain joins TRBV7-9 to TRBJ2-5; D is ambiguous. CDR3 length: 15 amino acids. Per the germline V gene, CDR1 is SEHNR and CDR2 is FQNEAQ (reference sequence). The ends were cut back, 1 base at V and 2 bases at J, with 11 bases in the middle. CDR3 bases: TGTGCCAGCAGCTTAGATGTGGCAGTTCAAGAGACCCAGTACTTC. Amino acid sequence: CASSLDVAVQETQYF. Variable domain in full (rest from reference TRBV7-9 and TRBJ2-5): DTGVSQNPRHKITKRGQNVTFRCDPISEHNRLYWYRQTLGQGPEFLTYFQNEAQLEKSRLLSDRFSAERPKGSFSTLEIQRTEQGDSAMYLCASSLDVAVQETQYFGPGTRLLVL.

The chain carries TRBV4-2 and TRBJ1-2; the D gene is possibly TRBD1 (5 bases). The CDR3 is 15 residues long. Germline V gives CDR1 LGHNA, CDR2 YNFKEQ. V dropped 0 bases and J dropped 5 bases, with 13 bases sitting between them. This CDR3 reads CASSQDFRDGYGYTF. The CDR3 DNA is TGTGCCAGCAGCCAAGATTTCCGGGACGGATATGGCTACACCTTC.

The rearrangement links TRBV6-1 to TRBJ2-4, with no clear D. The CDR3 extends over 13 amino acids. The germline V gene encodes CDR1 MNHNS and CDR2 SASEGT. V was clipped by 0 bases and J by 4 bases, with 4 bases between them. This CDR3 is CASSEAEKNIQYF. The CDR3 DNA reads as TGTGCCAGCAGTGAAGCCGAGAAAAACATTCAGTACTTC.

V usage is TRBV7-2 and J usage is TRBJ1-1; TRBD1 matches at 8 bases. Germline V gene data show CDR1 as SGHTA and CDR2 as FQGNSA. Trimming at V came to 5 bases and at J to 0 bases, leaving 8 bases not matched to a gene. This CDR3 contains 16 residues. This CDR3 is CASSRGTGRLNTEAFF. As DNA, the CDR3 is TGTGCCAGCAGCCGCGGGACAGGCCGCCTGAACACTGAAGCTTTCTTT.

The V and J genes are TRBV18 and TRBJ1-2, with TRBD1 matching over 9 bases. J gave up 2 bases and V 3 bases, and 7 bases lay outside the gene matches. This CDR3 region has 16 residues. Germline CDR1 and CDR2: KGHSH and LQKENI. CDR3 residues: CASSPVPGQGNYGYTF. In nucleotides, the CDR3 is TGTGCCAGCTCACCCGTCCCGGGACAGGGAAACTATGGCTACACCTTC.

The genes are TRBV13 and TRBJ2-7, with D hard to call. The CDR3 loop spans 14 amino acids. Trimming took off 0 bases at V and 2 bases at J, with 8 bases between the two ends. Germline CDR1 is PRHDT and CDR2 is FYEKMQ (reference sequence). Here the CDR3 DNA reads TGTGCCAGCAGCTTAGGCTACAGCACCTACGAGCAGTACTTC. Residues: CASSLGYSTYEQYF.

The chain has TRBV6-6 and TRBJ2-7; 8 bases fit TRBD1. Germline trimming cut 6 bases from V and 1 base from J; bases unmatched to any gene: 8. The CDR3 consists of 15 residues. Germline CDR1 and CDR2: MNHNY and SVGAGI (reference sequence). The CDR3 coding sequence is TGTGCCAGCAGCCCCGGACAGGGCAATTCCTACGAGCAGTACTTC. It encodes CASSPGQGNSYEQYF.

The J gene is TRBJ1-6, the V gene TRBV30; 8 bases fit TRBD1. Germline lookup yields CDR1 GTSNPN and CDR2 SVGIG (reference sequence). The CDR3 spans 12 residues. The junction had 3 bases not matched to a gene; V was cut back by 4 bases and J by 10 bases. The CDR3 sequence: CAWTGGKSPLHF. CDR3 DNA sequence: TGTGCCTGGACAGGGGGCAAATCACCCCTCCACTTT.

This clone appeared a single time. The gene calls are TRBV7-2 and TRBJ2-7; weak D call: TRBD2 (7 bases). This CDR3 has 16 amino acids. The V and J ends lost 1 base and 2 bases respectively, with 15 bases between them. Germline V gene data show CDR1 as SGHTA and CDR2 as FQGNSA. The CDR3 DNA is TGTGCCAGCAGCTTAGTTCGGGGGGCGATCGCCTACGAGCAGTACGTC. As protein: CASSLVRGAIAYEQYV.

The rearrangement uses TRBV19 and TRBJ1-1; no reliable D call. Germline V CDR1 and CDR2: LNHDA, SQIVND (reference sequence). The CDR3 has 15 residues. V lost 5 bases, J lost 1 base, and 14 bases lay in between. CDR3 loop: CASSSPSSPNTEAFF. The CDR3 DNA sequence: TGTGCCAGTAGTTCCCCAAGTAGCCCGAACACTGAAGCTTTCTTT.

The rearrangement joins TRBV2 to TRBJ1-1; D is undetermined. The V and J ends lost 6 bases and 2 bases respectively, with 13 bases between them. Germline V gene sequence: CDR1 SNHLY, CDR2 FYNNEI. CDR3 length equals 14 residues. The CDR3 spells CASSAGLSNTEAFF. In DNA form, the CDR3 reads TGTGCCAGCAGCGCAGGACTGTCAAACACTGAAGCTTTCTTT.

For this clone: A junction end diverges from the germline sequence, so it may reflect a read error. The chain carries TRBV24-1 and TRBJ2-1, with a tentative D call TRBD2 (5 bases). The CDR3 is made up of 15 amino acids. Germline CDR1 is KGHDR and CDR2 is SFDVKD. The CDR3 sequence: CATSVLGDPYNEQFF. The CDR3 nucleotides are TGTGCCACCAGTGTTTTGGGAGATCCCTACAATGAGCAGTTCTTC.

In nucleotides, the CDR3 is TGTGCCACCTTCGGGACAGGGGGTCCCAACGTCCTGACTTTC. This encodes CATFGTGGPNVLTF. This chain uses TRBV27 with TRBJ2-6; 11 bases agree with TRBD1. Losses at the gene ends were 10 bases for V and 8 bases for J; bases not matched to a gene: 7. The CDR3 sequence is 14 residues long. Germline V lookup: CDR1 MNHEY, CDR2 SMNVEV (reference sequence).

The chain couples TRBV3-1 (or the pseudogene TRBV3-2) to TRBJ2-1, with TRBD2 as a possible D gene (6 bases). V was clipped by 1 base and J by 3 bases, with 13 bases between them. This CDR3 has 16 amino acids. Germline-derived CDR1 and CDR2 are LGHDT and YNNKEL (reference sequence). The CDR3 protein is CASSQGGLHLYNEQFF. The CDR3 DNA reads as TGTGCCAGCAGCCAAGGGGGACTTCATCTCTACAATGAGCAGTTCTTC.

This clone has just a few counts. V and J are TRBV7-9 and TRBJ1-6; D may be TRBD1 (5 bases). V dropped 5 bases and J dropped 8 bases, with 19 bases sitting between them. Germline V gene lookup returns CDR1 SEHNR and CDR2 FQNEAQ (reference sequence). CDR3 size: 16 residues. The CDR3 bases are TGTGCCAGCAGCCCAGGGAATCACGGGCCTGATTCACCCCTCCACTTT. Its translation is CASSPGNHGPDSPLHF. The variable domain in full, with the rest retrieved from reference TRBV7-9 and TRBJ1-6, is DTGVSQNPRHKITKRGQNVTFRCDPISEHNRLYWYRQTLGQGPEFLTYFQNEAQLEKSRLLSDRFSAERPKGSFSTLEIQRTEQGDSAMYLCASSPGNHGPDSPLHFGNGTRLTVT.